This T cell receptor beta chain is from a study of cytomegalovirus exposure and HLA in healthy donors. Study-level findings and limits: Immune exposure information comprised only CMV serostatus. A list of 164 TCR beta chains associated with cytomegalovirus was given.

V lost 4 bases and J 5 bases, leaving 12 bases between the germline ends. CDR3 size: 13 residues. CDR1 and CDR2 (germline): SQVTM, ANQGSEA. In the case of this clone: The antigen remains unidentified.

In the PCR, 60 Vbeta and 13 Jbeta primers were used. Authors' analysis steps: The authors later counted about 80 million unique TCR beta chains, around 9.9 million of them shared. TCRdb keeps only in-frame clones here, not all; method: immunoSEQ multiplex PCR. That table furnishes V, J and clone size, whereas the DNA furnished D and trimming. This sample has 100,000 to 150,000 clones; 70% to 85% occur once, and the top ten carry over 2.5%. The sample was PBMCs. V is TRBV29-1 and J is TRBJ1-5; the D gene is possibly TRBD1 (5 bases). The sequence was obtained from a woman aged 45-59 years in good health and CMV-seronegative. DNA for the CDR3: TGCAGCGTTGCCGAACAGGTGGATCAGCCCCAGCATTTT. The encoded protein is CSVAEQVDQPQHF.